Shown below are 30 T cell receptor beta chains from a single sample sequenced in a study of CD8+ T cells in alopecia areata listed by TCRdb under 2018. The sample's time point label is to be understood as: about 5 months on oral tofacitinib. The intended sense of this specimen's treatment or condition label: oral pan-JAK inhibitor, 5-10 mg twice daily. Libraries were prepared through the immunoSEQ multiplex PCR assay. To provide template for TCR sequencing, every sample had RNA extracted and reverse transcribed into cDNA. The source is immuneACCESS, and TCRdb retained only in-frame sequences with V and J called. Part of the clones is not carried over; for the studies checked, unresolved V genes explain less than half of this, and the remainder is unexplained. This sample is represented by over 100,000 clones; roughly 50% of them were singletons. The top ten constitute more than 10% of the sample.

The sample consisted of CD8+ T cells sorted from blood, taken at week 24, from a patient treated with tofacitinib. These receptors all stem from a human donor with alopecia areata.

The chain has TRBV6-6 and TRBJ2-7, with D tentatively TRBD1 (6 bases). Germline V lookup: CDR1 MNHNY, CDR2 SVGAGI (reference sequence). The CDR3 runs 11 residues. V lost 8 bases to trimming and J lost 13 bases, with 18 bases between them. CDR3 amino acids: CASSGGLTFYF. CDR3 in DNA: TGTGCCAGCTCTGGGGGCTTAACCTTCTACTTC.

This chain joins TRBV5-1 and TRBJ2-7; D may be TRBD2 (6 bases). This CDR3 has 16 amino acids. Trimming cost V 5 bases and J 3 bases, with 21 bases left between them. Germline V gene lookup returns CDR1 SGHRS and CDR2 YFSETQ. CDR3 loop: CASRGDSGSPHYEQYF. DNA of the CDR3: TGCGCCAGCAGGGGGGACTCCGGTTCCCCCCACTACGAGCAGTACTTC.

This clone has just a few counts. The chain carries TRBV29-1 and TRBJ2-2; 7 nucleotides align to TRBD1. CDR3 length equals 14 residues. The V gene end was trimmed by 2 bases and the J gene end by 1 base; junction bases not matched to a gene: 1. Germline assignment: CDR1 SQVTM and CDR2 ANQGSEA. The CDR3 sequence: CSVERTGNTGELFF. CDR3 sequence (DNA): TGCAGCGTTGAAAGGACAGGGAACACCGGGGAGCTGTTTTTT.

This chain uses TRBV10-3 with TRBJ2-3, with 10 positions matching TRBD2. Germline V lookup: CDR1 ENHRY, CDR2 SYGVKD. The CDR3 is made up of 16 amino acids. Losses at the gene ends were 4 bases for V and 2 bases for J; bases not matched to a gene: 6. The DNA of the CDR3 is TGTGCCATCAGTGTTACTAGCGGGGTGAACACAGATACGCAGTATTTT. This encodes CAISVTSGVNTDTQYF.

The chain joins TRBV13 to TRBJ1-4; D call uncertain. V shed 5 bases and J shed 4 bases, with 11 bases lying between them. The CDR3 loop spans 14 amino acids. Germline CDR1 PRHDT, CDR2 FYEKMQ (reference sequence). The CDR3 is CASSLREDNEKLFF. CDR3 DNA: TGTGCCAGCAGCCTACGGGAGGATAATGAAAAACTGTTTTTT.

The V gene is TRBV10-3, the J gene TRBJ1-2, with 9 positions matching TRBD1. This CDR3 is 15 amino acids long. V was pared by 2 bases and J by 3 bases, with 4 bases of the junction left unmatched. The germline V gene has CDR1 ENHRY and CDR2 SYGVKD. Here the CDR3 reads CAISETGGADYGYTF. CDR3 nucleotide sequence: TGTGCCATCAGTGAGACAGGGGGCGCGGACTATGGCTACACCTTC.

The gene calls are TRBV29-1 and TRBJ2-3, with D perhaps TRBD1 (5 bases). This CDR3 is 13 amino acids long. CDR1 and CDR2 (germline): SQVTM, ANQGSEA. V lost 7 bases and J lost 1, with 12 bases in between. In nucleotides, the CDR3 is TGCAGCGGACGGTTAGGGGGCACAGATACGCAGTATTTT. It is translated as CSGRLGGTDTQYF.

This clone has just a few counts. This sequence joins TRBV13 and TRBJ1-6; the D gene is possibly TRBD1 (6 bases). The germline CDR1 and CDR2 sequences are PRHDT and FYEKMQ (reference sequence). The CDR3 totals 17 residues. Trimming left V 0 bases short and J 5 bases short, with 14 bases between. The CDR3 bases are TGTGCCAGCAGCTTAGGGGGGGGCGAATGGGATAATTCACCCCTCCACTTT. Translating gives CASSLGGGEWDNSPLHF.

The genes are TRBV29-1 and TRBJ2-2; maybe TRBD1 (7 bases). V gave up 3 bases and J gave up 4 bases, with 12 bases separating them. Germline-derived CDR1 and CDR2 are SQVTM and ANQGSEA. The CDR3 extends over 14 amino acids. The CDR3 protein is CSVEEGAGTGELFF. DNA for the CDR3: TGCAGCGTTGAGGAGGGGGCGGGCACCGGGGAGCTGTTTTTT.

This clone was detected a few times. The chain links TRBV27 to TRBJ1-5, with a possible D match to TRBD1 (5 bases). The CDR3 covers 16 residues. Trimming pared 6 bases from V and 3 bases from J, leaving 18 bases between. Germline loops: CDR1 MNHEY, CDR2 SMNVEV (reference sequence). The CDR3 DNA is TGTGCCAGCAGCCCTGGATTCGGGGCGGCCAATCAGCCCCAGCATTTT. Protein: CASSPGFGAANQPQHF.

This chain's CDR3 is CASSDTGQYF. CDR3 coding DNA: TGTGCCAGCAGTGACACTGGGCAGTATTTT. The rearrangement joins TRBV25-1 to TRBJ2-3; D gene uncertain. Germline V gene lookup returns CDR1 MGHDK and CDR2 SYGVNS. The CDR3 contains 10 residues. Trimming shortened V by 3 bases and J by 11 bases, and 6 bases separated the two germline ends.

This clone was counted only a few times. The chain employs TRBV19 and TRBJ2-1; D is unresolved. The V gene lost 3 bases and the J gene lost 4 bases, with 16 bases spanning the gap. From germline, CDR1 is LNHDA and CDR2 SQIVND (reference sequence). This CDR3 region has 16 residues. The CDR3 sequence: CASSILGNPVYNEQFF. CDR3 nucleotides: TGTGCCAGTAGTATTTTAGGTAACCCGGTATACAATGAGCAGTTCTTC.

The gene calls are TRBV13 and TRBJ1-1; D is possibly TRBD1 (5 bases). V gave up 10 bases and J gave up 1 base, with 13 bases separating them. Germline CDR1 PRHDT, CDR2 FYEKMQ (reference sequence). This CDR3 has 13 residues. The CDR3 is CATTQAPNTEAFF. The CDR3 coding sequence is TGTGCCACTACACAGGCCCCGAACACTGAAGCTTTCTTT.

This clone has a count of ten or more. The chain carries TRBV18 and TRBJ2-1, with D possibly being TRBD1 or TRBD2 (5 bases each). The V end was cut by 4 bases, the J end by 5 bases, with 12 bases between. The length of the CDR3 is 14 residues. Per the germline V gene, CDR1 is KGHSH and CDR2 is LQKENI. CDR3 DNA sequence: TGTGCCAGCTCACTGGCCCAGGGACACAATGAGCAGTTCTTC. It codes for CASSLAQGHNEQFF.

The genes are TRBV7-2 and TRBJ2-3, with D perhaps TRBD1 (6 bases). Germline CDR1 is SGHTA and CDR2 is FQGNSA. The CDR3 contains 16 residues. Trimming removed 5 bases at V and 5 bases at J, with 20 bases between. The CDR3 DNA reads TGTGCCAGCAGCCAACAGACAGGTCCCTGGATAGATACGCAGTATTTT. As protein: CASSQQTGPWIDTQYF.

This chain's CDR3 is CASSVRDRAQPQHF. The CDR3, as DNA: TGTGCCAGTAGTGTCCGGGACAGGGCGCAGCCCCAGCATTTT. This rearrangement joins TRBV19 to TRBJ1-5, with TRBD1 matching over 9 bases. The germline V gene encodes CDR1 LNHDA and CDR2 SQIVND (reference sequence). This CDR3 region has 14 residues. Trimming took 5 bases from V and 7 from J; bases not matched to a gene: 6.

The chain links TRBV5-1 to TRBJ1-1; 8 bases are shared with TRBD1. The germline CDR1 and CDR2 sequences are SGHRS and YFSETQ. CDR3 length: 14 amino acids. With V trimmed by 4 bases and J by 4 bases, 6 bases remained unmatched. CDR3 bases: TGCGCCAGCAGCCCGACAGGGGTTGGCACTGAAGCTTTCTTT. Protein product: CASSPTGVGTEAFF.

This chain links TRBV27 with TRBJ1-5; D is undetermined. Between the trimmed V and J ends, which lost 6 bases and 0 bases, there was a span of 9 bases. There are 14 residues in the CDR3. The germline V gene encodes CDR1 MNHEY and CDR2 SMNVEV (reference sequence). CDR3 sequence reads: CASSPRDSNQPQHF. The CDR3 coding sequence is TGTGCCAGCAGCCCCAGAGATAGCAATCAGCCCCAGCATTTT.

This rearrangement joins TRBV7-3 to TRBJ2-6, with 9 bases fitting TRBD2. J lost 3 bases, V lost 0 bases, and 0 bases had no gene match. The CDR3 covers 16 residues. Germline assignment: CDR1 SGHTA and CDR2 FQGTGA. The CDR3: CASSLTLAGGANVLTF. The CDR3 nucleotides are TGTGCCAGCAGCTTAACACTAGCGGGTGGGGCCAACGTCCTGACTTTC.

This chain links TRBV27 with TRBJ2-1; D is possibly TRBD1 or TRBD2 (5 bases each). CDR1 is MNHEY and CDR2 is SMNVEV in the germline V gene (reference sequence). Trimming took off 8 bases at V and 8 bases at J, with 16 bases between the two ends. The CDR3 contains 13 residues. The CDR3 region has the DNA TGTGCCAGCCAGGCAGGGAGTTGGGATGAGCAGTTCTTC. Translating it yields CASQAGSWDEQFF.

CDR3 loop: CSVERDGELFF. The CDR3 DNA reads TGCAGCGTTGAAAGGGACGGGGAGCTGTTTTTT. The chain employs TRBV29-1 and TRBJ2-2, with unresolved D. The CDR3 spans 11 residues. V shed 2 bases and J shed 7 bases, with 5 bases lying between them. Germline values: CDR1 SQVTM, CDR2 ANQGSEA.

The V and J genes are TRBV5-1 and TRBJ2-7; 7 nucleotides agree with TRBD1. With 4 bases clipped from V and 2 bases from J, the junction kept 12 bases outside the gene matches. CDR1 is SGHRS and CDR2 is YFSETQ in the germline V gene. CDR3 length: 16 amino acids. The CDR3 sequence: CASSLDRPAQAYEQYF. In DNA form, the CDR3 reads TGCGCCAGCAGCCTGGACAGGCCCGCCCAGGCCTACGAGCAGTACTTC.

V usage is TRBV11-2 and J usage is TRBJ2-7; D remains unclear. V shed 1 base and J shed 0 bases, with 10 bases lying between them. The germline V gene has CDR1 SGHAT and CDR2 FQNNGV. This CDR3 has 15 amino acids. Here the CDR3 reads CASSLVGRSSYEQYF. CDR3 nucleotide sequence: TGTGCCAGCAGCTTAGTCGGCAGGTCCTCCTACGAGCAGTACTTC.

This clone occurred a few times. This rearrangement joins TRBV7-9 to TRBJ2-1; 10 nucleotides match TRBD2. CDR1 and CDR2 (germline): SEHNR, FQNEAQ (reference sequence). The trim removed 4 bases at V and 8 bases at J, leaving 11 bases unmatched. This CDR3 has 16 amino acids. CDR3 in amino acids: CASSSLAGGKKDEQFF. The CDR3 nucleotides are TGTGCCAGCAGCTCCTTAGCGGGGGGCAAGAAGGATGAGCAGTTCTTC.

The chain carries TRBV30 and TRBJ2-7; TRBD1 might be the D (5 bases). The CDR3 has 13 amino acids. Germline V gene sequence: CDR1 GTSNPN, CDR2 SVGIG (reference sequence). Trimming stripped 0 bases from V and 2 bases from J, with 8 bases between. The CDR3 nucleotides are TGTGCCTGGAGTGTTTCAGGGACCTACGAGCAGTACTTC. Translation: CAWSVSGTYEQYF.

The CDR3, as DNA: TGTGCCAGCAGTTTAGACACCTTGAACACTGAAGCTTTCTTT. Residues: CASSLDTLNTEAFF. The chain has TRBV27 and TRBJ1-1; D not resolved. The germline gives CDR1 MNHEY, CDR2 SMNVEV (reference sequence). The CDR3 totals 14 residues. Deletions cut 2 bases from V and 0 bases from J, with 7 bases between.

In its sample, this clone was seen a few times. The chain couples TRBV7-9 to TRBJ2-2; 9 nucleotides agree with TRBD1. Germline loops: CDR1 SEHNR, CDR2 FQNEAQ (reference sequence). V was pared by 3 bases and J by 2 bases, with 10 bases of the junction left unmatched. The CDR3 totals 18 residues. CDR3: CASSLGQGGSLNTGELFF. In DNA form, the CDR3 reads TGTGCCAGCAGCTTGGGACAGGGCGGGTCCTTAAACACCGGGGAGCTGTTTTTT.

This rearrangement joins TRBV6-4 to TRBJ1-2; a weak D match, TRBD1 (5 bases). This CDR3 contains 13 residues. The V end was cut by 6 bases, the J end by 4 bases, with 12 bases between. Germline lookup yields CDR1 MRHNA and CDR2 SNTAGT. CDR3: CASRAGPRYGYTF. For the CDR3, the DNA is TGTGCCAGCAGAGCGGGACCCCGCTATGGCTACACCTTC.

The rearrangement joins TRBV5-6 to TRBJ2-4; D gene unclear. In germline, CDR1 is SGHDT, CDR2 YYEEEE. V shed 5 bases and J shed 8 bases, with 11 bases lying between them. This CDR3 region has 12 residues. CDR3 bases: TGTGCCAGCAGTATGGCGGATCACATTCAGTACTTC. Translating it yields CASSMADHIQYF.

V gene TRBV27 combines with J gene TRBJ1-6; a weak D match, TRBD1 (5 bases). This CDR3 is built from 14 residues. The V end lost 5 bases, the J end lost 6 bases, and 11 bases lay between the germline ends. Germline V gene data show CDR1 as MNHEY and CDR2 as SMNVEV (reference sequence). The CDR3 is CASSPGRGNSPLHF. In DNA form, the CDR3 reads TGTGCCAGCAGTCCGGGACGGGGTAATTCACCCCTCCACTTT.